A selection of T cell receptor beta chains follows, all from one sample in a study of blood T cell repertoires in COVID-19. Clones were read by immunoSEQ multiplex PCR, and TCRdb kept only the in-frame ones, dropping some. The sample consists of about 190,000 clones, about 90% of them appearing once. Sample: peripheral blood. The origin of the receptors is a man aged 45-60 years with acute or convalescent COVID-19. The CDR3 runs from the conserved cysteine through the conserved F or W. A D gene is named only where the DNA matches it firmly. Size values are once, few and many counts, or a class for expanded clones, and some rows have none.

clone_size,j_call,d_call,v_call,cdr3_aa,cdr3_nt
.,TRBJ1-3,.,TRBV3-1/TRBV3-2,CASSPPIYSGNTIYF,TGTGCCAGCAGCCCCCCTATCTACTCTGGAAACACCATATATTTT
.,TRBJ2-6,.,TRBV9,CASSVRGYTGANVLTF,TGTGCCAGCAGCGTACGGGGGTACACTGGGGCCAACGTCCTGACTTTC
.,TRBJ2-7,TRBD1,TRBV10-3,CAISTGTGGSYEQYF,TGTGCCATCAGTACCGGGACAGGGGGCAGTTACGAGCAGTACTTC
.,TRBJ1-4,.,TRBV11-2,CASSFGLTNEKLFF,TGTGCCAGCAGCTTTGGACTAACTAATGAAAAACTGTTTTTT
.,TRBJ2-5,.,TRBV9,CASSVGGFGETQYF,TGTGCCAGCAGCGTAGGAGGATTTGGAGAGACCCAGTACTTC
.,TRBJ2-2,TRBD2,TRBV7-3,CASSITGTSGTGELFF,TGTGCCAGCAGCATCACCGGGACTAGCGGCACCGGGGAGCTGTTTTTT
.,TRBJ2-5,TRBD2,TRBV25-1,CASSERGLGGQETQYF,TGTGCCAGCAGTGAAAGAGGTCTGGGGGGGCAAGAGACCCAGTACTTC
.,TRBJ1-2,.,TRBV3-1/TRBV3-2,CASSPSVVRGGYTF,TGTGCCAGCAGCCCTTCCGTTGTTCGGGGTGGCTACACCTTC
.,TRBJ1-2,.,TRBV29-1,CSASQGDYGYTF,TGCAGCGCTTCACAGGGTGACTATGGCTACACCTTC
.,TRBJ2-1,TRBD2,TRBV14,CASSQSRTSGAYNEQFF,TGTGCCAGCAGCCAAAGTAGGACTAGCGGGGCCTACAATGAGCAGTTCTTC
once,TRBJ2-1,TRBD2,TRBV6-5,CASSYSGTSGSYEQFF,TGTGCCAGCAGTTACTCCGGGACTAGCGGGAGTTATGAGCAGTTCTTC
.,TRBJ2-1,TRBD2,TRBV10-3,CAISGLAGINEQFF,TGTGCCATCTCCGGTCTAGCGGGGATTAATGAGCAGTTCTTC
few,TRBJ2-3,TRBD2,TRBV4-3,CASSPSSGASLYF,TGCGCCAGCAGCCCATCTAGCGGGGCCTCCTTGTATTTT
.,TRBJ1-1,TRBD1,TRBV11-2,CASSSRQGSPTEAFF,TGTGCCAGCAGCTCACGACAGGGGTCTCCCACTGAAGCTTTCTTT
.,TRBJ1-6,TRBD1,TRBV30,CAWSVTPGTGFGNSPLHF,TGTGCCTGGAGTGTAACCCCCGGGACAGGGTTTGGAAATTCACCCCTCCACTTT
.,TRBJ1-1,.,TRBV3-1/TRBV3-2,CASSRTEEEAFF,TGTGCCAGCAGCCGAACGGAGGAGGAAGCTTTCTTT
.,TRBJ1-2,.,TRBV7-2,CASSLGGEHYGYTF,TGTGCCAGCAGCTTAGGAGGTGAGCACTATGGCTACACCTTC
.,TRBJ1-1,TRBD1,TRBV19,CASSNRGTNTEAFF,TGTGCCAGTAGTAACAGGGGCACGAACACTGAAGCTTTCTTT
.,TRBJ1-1,.,TRBV7-9,CASSVGSLNTEAFF,TGTGCCAGCAGCGTTGGTTCACTAAACACTGAAGCTTTCTTT
.,TRBJ1-4,.,TRBV18,CASSVRGPTTNEKLFF,TGTGCCAGCTCAGTCAGGGGACCTACAACTAATGAAAAACTGTTTTTT
.,TRBJ1-6,TRBD1,TRBV5-1,CASSLASGTGNSPLHF,TGCGCCAGCAGCTTGGCTTCGGGGACAGGGAATTCACCCCTCCACTTT
.,TRBJ2-7,.,TRBV3-1/TRBV3-2,CASSLDSYEQYF,TGTGCCAGCAGCCTCGACAGCTACGAGCAGTACTTC
once,TRBJ2-6,TRBD1,TRBV5-1,CASSSRTGSSGANVLTF,TGCGCCAGCAGCTCCAGGACAGGAAGCTCTGGGGCCAACGTCCTGACTTTC
.,TRBJ2-2,TRBD1,TRBV4-2,CASSQTTGRTGELFF,TGTGCCAGCAGCCAAACGACAGGGCGCACCGGGGAGCTGTTTTTT
once,TRBJ1-5,.,TRBV6-1,CASSEFTNLGFQPQHF,TGTGCCAGCAGTGAATTTACCAACCTTGGCTTCCAGCCCCAGCATTTT
.,TRBJ2-7,TRBD2,TRBV29-1,CSVISGSGNEQYF,TGCAGCGTTATAAGCGGGAGTGGGAACGAGCAGTACTTC
.,TRBJ2-7,TRBD2,TRBV4-1,CASSLTPSREAYEQYF,TGCGCCAGCAGCCTCACGCCGAGTCGGGAGGCCTACGAGCAGTACTTC
.,TRBJ2-1,.,TRBV18,CASSPRTDNEQFF,TGTGCCAGCTCACCAAGGACAGACAATGAGCAGTTCTTC
once,TRBJ2-3,TRBD2,TRBV28,CASSSGTSISVGTDTQYF,TGTGCCAGCAGCTCCGGGACTAGTATCTCAGTCGGCACAGATACGCAGTATTTT
.,TRBJ2-2,TRBD1,TRBV29-1,CSVLGQGLTTGELFF,TGCAGCGTTCTCGGACAGGGGTTAACCACCGGGGAGCTGTTTTTT
.,TRBJ2-1,.,TRBV7-9,CASNGLLSPYNEQFF,TGTGCCAGCAATGGGCTACTCAGTCCCTACAATGAGCAGTTCTTC
.,TRBJ2-3,.,TRBV11-2,CASSPRRGLADTQYF,TGTGCCAGCAGCCCTAGGCGCGGACTGGCAGATACGCAGTATTTT
.,TRBJ2-3,TRBD2,TRBV5-1,CASSLAGAGGLLDTQYF,TGCGCCAGCAGCTTGGCAGGAGCGGGGGGGCTGTTAGATACGCAGTATTTT
.,TRBJ2-1,TRBD2,TRBV27,CASSSRGGPLYNEQFF,TGTGCCAGCAGTTCCCGGGGGGGACCCCTCTACAATGAGCAGTTCTTC
.,TRBJ1-6,TRBD1,TRBV12-3/TRBV12-4,CASTGQGVSPLHF,TGTGCCAGCACGGGACAGGGAGTTTCACCCCTCCACTTT
.,TRBJ1-1,TRBD1,TRBV30,CAWNRGMNTEAFF,TGTGCCTGGAACAGGGGAATGAACACTGAAGCTTTCTTT
.,TRBJ1-4,TRBD1,TRBV10-1,CASDKQVYPGTGIREKLFF,TGCGCCAGCGATAAACAAGTCTACCCCGGGACAGGGATAAGGGAAAAACTGTTTTTT
.,TRBJ1-4,TRBD1,TRBV7-9,CASSQDREDEKLFF,TGTGCCAGCAGCCAGGACAGGGAGGATGAAAAACTGTTTTTT
once,TRBJ2-7,.,TRBV27,CASSLLGDFSYEQYF,TGTGCCAGCAGTTTATTGGGGGACTTCTCCTACGAGCAGTACTTC
.,TRBJ1-1,TRBD1,TRBV30,CAWSYGPQGAEAFF,TGTGCCTGGAGTTACGGACCGCAGGGGGCTGAAGCTTTCTTT
.,TRBJ2-2,TRBD2,TRBV6-4,CASSPFLRGAYDTGELFF,TGTGCCAGCAGTCCCTTTTTGCGGGGGGCGTACGACACCGGGGAGCTGTTTTTT
.,TRBJ2-1,.,TRBV19,CASTPPLASSYNEQFF,TGTGCCAGTACCCCTCCCCTAGCGTCCTCCTACAATGAGCAGTTCTTC
.,TRBJ1-6,.,TRBV2,CASVREGSPLHF,TGTGCCAGCGTCAGGGAAGGTTCACCCCTCCACTTT
once,TRBJ1-3,.,TRBV3-1/TRBV3-2,CATAGGNTIYF,TGTGCCACCGCGGGGGGAAACACCATATATTTT
.,TRBJ2-5,.,TRBV24-1,CATSYGGGTQYF,TGTGCCACGAGTTACGGGGGAGGGACCCAGTACTTC
once,TRBJ1-5,TRBD1,TRBV28,CASSLGTGWEPQHF,TGTGCCAGCAGTTTGGGGACAGGGTGGGAGCCCCAGCATTTT
.,TRBJ2-1,TRBD2,TRBV28,CASIETSGSRDEQFF,TGTGCCAGCATCGAGACTAGCGGGAGCCGGGATGAGCAGTTCTTC
.,TRBJ1-2,.,TRBV21-1,CASATGTFLPPNYGYTF,TGTGCCAGCGCCACCGGGACATTTCTGCCCCCTAACTATGGCTACACCTTC
.,TRBJ2-1,TRBD2,TRBV18,CASSPYSGSSYNEQFF,TGTGCCAGCTCCCCCTATAGCGGGAGCTCCTACAATGAGCAGTTCTTC
.,TRBJ1-1,.,TRBV6-5,CASSYSGGLNTEAFF,TGTGCCAGCAGTTACAGCGGGGGGCTGAACACTGAAGCTTTCTTT
.,TRBJ2-2,.,TRBV28,CASSFFSGGELFF,TGTGCCAGCAGCTTTTTTAGCGGCGGGGAGCTGTTTTTT
.,TRBJ2-3,TRBD2,TRBV4-1,CASRYGLANTDTQYF,TGCGCCAGCAGATACGGACTAGCGAACACAGATACGCAGTATTTT